The present entry profiles one T cell receptor (beta chain) with its context. The antigen it recognizes is unknown. Qualities for individual bases were not recorded, and no much larger clone is one base off. Systemically healthy Caucasian individuals from Russia, around 39 in total and aged roughly 6 to 100 years, were included as donors. Each donor gave around 9 milliliters of peripheral blood, collected into EDTA-treated Vacutainer tubes. PBMCs were isolated by Ficoll-Paque density-gradient centrifugation, with at least 6.5 million obtained per sample. Total RNA, at least 5 micrograms per sample, was extracted from PBMCs with Trizol reagent. Naive CD45RAhigh/CD27high T cell percentages were measured by flow cytometry on a PBMC aliquot from every donor. This record belongs to a study of blood T cells in healthy people across ages (dated by TCRdb to the mid-2010s). Regarding the research as a whole: Template switching captured roughly one uniquely barcoded TCR beta cDNA molecule per two T cells in model experiments. Four age groups were formed from the donors: young (average roughly 15 years), middle-aged (around 40), aged (about 62) and long-lived (about 75). Using the same blood draw, the study looked at two additional independent replicas of 1 million unique cDNA reads for two donors, one aged 18 to 30 and the other aged 80 or older. To avoid experimental bias, donors of different ages were spread randomly across the sequencing lanes. The study measured age-related changes in TCR beta repertoire diversity using deep sequencing normalized with unique cDNA molecular identifiers. On the study overall, not on this receptor specifically: Observed TCR beta diversity per million T cells fell roughly linearly with age, and a significant reduction was already apparent by age around 40. Estimates of total diversity based on one million sequenced T cells were considered lower bounds and underestimates. There was a strong correlation between observed TCR beta diversity and the percentage of naive T cells measured by flow cytometry. Bulk unsorted PBMC profiling prevented conclusive comparison of naive and antigen-experienced compartments. Compared with the aged group, the long-lived group had more naive CD4+ T cells, fewer expanded clones and increased TCR diversity, a pattern suggesting age selection. Because donor CMV infection status was unknown, age-related changes in expanded clonotypes were potentially confounded.

CDR1 and CDR2 were assigned from the germline V gene as SGHTA and FQGNSA. The CDR3 goes from the cysteine to the phenylalanine over 15 residues. The sequence is cut down to CDR3 DNA, 45 bases in frame from base 1. V has 2 bases trimmed and J has 5 bases trimmed; junction bases matching no gene number 5. The receptor library was made with 5' RACE. Sequencing was performed on an Illumina HiSeq 2500. A second roughly 6 to 12 cycle PCR used a sample-barcoded 5' primer and a J-beta primer mix. Each TCR beta cDNA molecule received a unique molecular identifier from a template-switch 5' adaptor carrying 12 random nucleotides. At least 2.5 million CDR3-containing paired-end reads were obtained from each sample. The Mint cDNA synthesis kit, primed by a TRBC-specific oligonucleotide, was used to synthesize first-strand cDNA from all RNA. Following uracil-DNA glycosylase treatment, all cDNA underwent a first 18-cycle PCR with the universal primers M1SS and BC2_uni_R. For the original study's pipeline: Each sample was normalized by randomly selecting 1 million high-quality reads, each carrying a distinct molecular identifier. Reads with shared molecular identifiers were discarded instead of being binned into consensus sequences. MiTCR, set to a Q25 quality threshold and the strictest error-elimination algorithm, was used for CDR3 identification, clonotype clustering and error correction. A nonparametric unseen species model with Euler transformation was used to estimate lower-bound total TCR beta diversity. Starting from the raw public reads, TCRdb applied fastp trimming at Q25, assembled clones with MiXCR and retained in-frame beta chains. All rows with the same CDR3 protein become a single entry with the most common DNA and genes. The V and J calls, along with clone size, are taken from TCRdb and not from the paper's own processing. The table for this sample lists 1,500,000 or so distinct CDR3 sequences; around 40% of them were counted only once. The ten largest clones take up over 3.5% of the sample.

Specimen: blood. This chain joins TRBV7-2 to TRBJ2-3, with 9 junctional bases fitting TRBD2. This sequence was found in a woman aged 18-30 years in good health. The CDR3 is CASSLSLAGLDTQYF. The nucleotides are TGTGCCAGCAGCTTATCCCTAGCGGGGCTAGATACGCAGTATTTT. With all but the CDR3 taken from the reference TRBV7-2 and TRBJ2-3 genes, the full variable domain is: GAGVSQSPSNKVTEKGKDVELRCDPISGHTALYWYRQSLGQGLEFLIYFQGNSAPDKSGLPSDRFSAERTGGSVSTLTIQRTQQEDSAVYLCASSLSLAGLDTQYFGPGTRLTVL.